This T cell receptor beta chain was profiled in a study of patients and donors after allogeneic stem cell transplantation. TCRdb called the RT-PCR reads again in MiXCR, with one record for every CDR3 protein. The data show approximately 200,000 distinct CDR3 sequences, with around two fifths seen just once and less than 40% held by the top ten. A few counts support this clonotype. Germline V gene lookup returns CDR1 SGHVS and CDR2 FQNEAQ. This CDR3 contains 16 residues. Trimming at V came to 1 base and at J to 7 bases, leaving 9 bases not matched to a gene. The chain combines TRBV7-8 with TRBJ2-1; TRBD2 agrees at 8 bases. The source is a human donor who was either an allogeneic HSCT recipient or a stem cell or donor lymphocyte infusion donor (not recorded which). It is not recorded whose cells these are; they may come from a transplant donor. The sample comprised blood, either unsorted or a sorted T cell fraction (not recorded which). The CDR3 protein is CASSLELAGLRNEQFF. CDR3 DNA sequence: TGTGCCAGCAGCTTAGAGCTAGCGGGTCTAAGGAATGAGCAGTTCTTC. Full variable domain (rest looked up from reference TRBV7-8 and TRBJ2-1): GAGVSQSPRYKVAKRGQDVALRCDPISGHVSLFWYQQALGQGPEFLTYFQNEAQLDKSGLPSDRFFAERPEGSVSTLKIQRTQQEDSAVYLCASSLELAGLRNEQFFGPGTRLTVL.